This T cell receptor beta chain derives from a study of human T cells and chemical hapten exposure. Whole-study context: Slight volume differences across pooled libraries mainly accounted for varying per-sample TCR yields. Study-level results: Among TCRs, those above 1 in 1000 frequency were unaffected by DPC sensitization.

The library tagged individual cDNA molecules with unique molecular identifiers. Original processing methods: Sample TCR counts, which ranged from 23,224 to 690,600, had a median of 95,638. TCRdb passed the RACE reads through MiXCR, listing each CDR3 protein once. These V and J calls rely on TCRdb rather than the paper's analysis. The top ten clones hold approximately 1.4% of a sample with more than 75,000 distinct CDR3 sequences, 8.6% of them seen once. The time point is: healthy volunteer bleed at 6 weeks. RNA extraction used unfractionated whole blood as the source of total RNA. Looked up from germline, CDR1 is SEHNR and CDR2 is FQNEAQ (reference sequence). V lost 6 bases and J lost 4, with 9 bases in between. There are 12 residues in the CDR3. This clonotype was counted a few times. What it binds is unknown.

The sample was whole blood. This rearrangement joins TRBV7-9 to TRBJ1-1; D gene uncertain. This TCR came from a male donor in good health. Some clones in this sample may be carry-over from other donors' samples. The CDR3 DNA follows: TGTGCCAGCAGGACTTGGGGCACTGAAGCTTTCTTT. This translates into CASRTWGTEAFF.